This T cell receptor beta chain was captured in a study of a mutant IDH1 vaccine in newly diagnosed glioma. Study information: Among treated patients, roughly 60% were male and roughly 40% female, and mean age was approximately 40 years.

Time point reported: week 47, end of study. One vaccine dose held 300 ug of mutant IDH1 20-mer peptide and came with topical imiquimod. Note on this clone: As yet, its antigen is unknown.

TCRdb's copy holds only in-frame clones and misses some; the assay was immunoSEQ multiplex PCR. This sample has about 94,000 clones, with about nine tenths found just once. Trimming took off 7 bases at V and 3 bases at J, with 16 bases between the two ends. The length of the CDR3 is 14 residues. CDR1 is MNHNS and CDR2 is SASEGT in the germline V gene. The sequence derives from a woman in her forties or fifties with glioma. The chain recombines TRBV6-1 with TRBJ2-7; tentative D call: TRBD1 (6 bases). The input for sequencing was PBMCs, taken from a glioma patient whose treatment included an IDH1 peptide vaccine. CDR3 nucleotides: TGTGCCAGCATCGTGACAGGTCGGAGCTACGAGCAGTACTTC. Translating gives CASIVTGRSYEQYF.